Listed below are T cell receptor beta chains from one sample, sequenced in a study of neurological immune-mediated disorders. TCRdb processed the 5' RACE reads anew with MiXCR; each CDR3 protein has one entry. The sample has under 90,000 distinct CDR3 sequences, roughly 10% seen once; the top ten hold approximately 9.6%. Material for sequencing was PBMCs. Receptors were obtained from a man younger than 40 in good health. Each CDR3 is given with its conserved first and last residue. D genes are given only for firm matches. Part of the rows lack a size; the others show once, few, many or a class for expanded clones.

TRBV28	.	many	TRBJ2-7	CASSLVSYPSGFYEQYF	TGTGCCAGCAGTTTAGTTTCCTATCCCTCGGGATTCTACGAGCAGTACTTC
TRBV7-7	.	many	TRBJ2-2	CASSLFANTGELFF	TGTGCCAGCAGCTTATTCGCGAACACCGGGGAGCTGTTTTTT
TRBV5-1	TRBD1	many	TRBJ1-4	CASSLTGTGNEKLFF	TGCGCCAGCAGCTTGACCGGGACAGGCAATGAAAAACTGTTTTTT
TRBV7-8	TRBD2	.	TRBJ2-7	CASSLNGLAGVLTYEQYF	TGTGCCAGCAGCTTAAACGGACTAGCGGGAGTCTTAACCTACGAGCAGTACTTC
TRBV27	.	.	TRBJ2-1	CASSLIRAVSYNEQFF	TGTGCCAGCAGCCTAATACGGGCGGTCTCCTACAATGAGCAGTTCTTC
TRBV7-8	TRBD2	many	TRBJ2-5	CASSLGFYSGRGETQYF	TGTGCCAGCAGCTTAGGGTTCTATAGCGGGAGGGGGGAGACCCAGTACTTC
TRBV5-1	.	many	TRBJ2-1	CASSLDTAYNEQFF	TGCGCCAGCAGCCTGGACACCGCCTACAATGAGCAGTTCTTC
TRBV9	.	.	TRBJ1-5	CASSKEPGPRSNQPHHF	TGTGCCAGCAGTAAAGAACCGGGGCCGCGGAGTAATCAGCCCCATCATTTT
TRBV18	TRBD1	many	TRBJ2-7	CASRGGQGAYEQYF	TGTGCCAGCCGCGGGGGACAGGGGGCTTACGAGCAGTACTTC
TRBV6-6	.	many	TRBJ2-7	CASSLDVPLGRPSYEQYF	TGTGCCAGCAGCCTTGACGTGCCTCTGGGTCGTCCCTCCTACGAGCAGTACTTC
TRBV5-5	.	many	TRBJ2-1	CASIENLEFGGNNEQFF	TGTGCCAGCATCGAAAACCTCGAGTTCGGAGGAAACAATGAGCAGTTCTTC
TRBV18	.	many	TRBJ1-1	CASLMDSRGTEAFF	TGTGCCAGCTTAATGGACTCAAGGGGGACTGAAGCTTTCTTT
TRBV28	.	many	TRBJ2-5	CASSPQGKLEETQYF	TGTGCCAGCAGTCCGCAGGGGAAACTGGAAGAGACCCAGTACTTC
TRBV28	.	many	TRBJ2-2	CASPGPNTGELFF	TGTGCCAGCCCCGGGCCGAACACCGGGGAGCTGTTTTTT
TRBV12-3/TRBV12-4	TRBD1	many	TRBJ1-1	CASSLPGQGREAFF	TGTGCCAGCAGCCTTCCGGGACAGGGGAGGGAAGCTTTCTTT
TRBV7-9	.	many	TRBJ1-2	CASSRGGNYGYTF	TGTGCCAGCAGCCGAGGGGGAAACTATGGCTACACCTTC
TRBV29-1	.	.	TRBJ2-7	CSVLSRRATYEQYF	TGCAGCGTACTCAGCCGGAGGGCCACATACGAGCAGTACTTC
TRBV7-8	TRBD2	.	TRBJ2-1	CASSFGTSGTNEQFF	TGTGCCAGCAGCTTTGGGACTAGCGGGACTAATGAGCAGTTCTTC
TRBV28	.	many	TRBJ1-5	CASSLVAQGLQPQHF	TGTGCCAGCAGTTTAGTCGCACAGGGACTTCAGCCCCAGCATTTT
TRBV29-1	.	.	TRBJ2-6	CSAADSGSNVLTF	TGCAGCGCCGCCGACTCTGGGTCCAACGTCCTGACTTTC
TRBV7-9	TRBD1	.	TRBJ2-4	CASSPQQGLVGKNIQYF	TGTGCCAGCAGCCCCCAACAGGGGTTGGTGGGTAAAAACATTCAGTACTTC
TRBV20-1	TRBD2	many	TRBJ2-7	CSAERGLVGYEQYF	TGCAGTGCCGAACGCGGACTAGTCGGCTACGAGCAGTACTTC
TRBV30	.	.	TRBJ2-3	CAWSLVSSDTQYF	TGTGCCTGGAGTCTAGTGAGCTCAGATACGCAGTATTTT
TRBV3-1	TRBD1	many	TRBJ1-2	CASSQVSGQTYGYTF	TGTGCCAGCAGCCAAGTGTCGGGACAGACCTATGGCTACACCTTC
TRBV10-2	.	.	TRBJ2-1	CASIFGGGLTGNEQFF	TGCGCCAGCATTTTTGGAGGGGGCCTCACGGGCAATGAGCAGTTCTTC
TRBV20-1	.	many	TRBJ2-5	CSARYDRQETQYF	TGCAGTGCTAGATACGACAGACAAGAGACCCAGTACTTC
TRBV10-3	TRBD2	many	TRBJ2-2	CAISDQGGTSGRDTGELFF	TGTGCCATCAGTGACCAAGGAGGAACTAGCGGGAGAGACACCGGGGAGCTGTTTTTT
TRBV20-1	.	many	TRBJ2-5	CSARDLAGMGETQYF	TGCAGTGCTAGAGATTTGGCGGGAATGGGGGAGACCCAGTACTTC
TRBV5-1	.	many	TRBJ2-2	CASSPDQGFAGELFF	TGCGCCAGCAGCCCTGACCAGGGGTTTGCCGGGGAGCTGTTTTTT
TRBV24-1	TRBD2	many	TRBJ2-1	CATSQAGGRNEQFF	TGTGCCACCAGCCAAGCGGGAGGGAGGAATGAGCAGTTCTTC
TRBV10-3	.	many	TRBJ2-5	CAISDNPQETQYF	TGTGCCATCAGTGACAACCCCCAAGAGACCCAGTACTTC
TRBV4-1	.	many	TRBJ2-7	CASSQPTQEPRGEQYF	TGCGCCAGCAGCCAGCCGACACAGGAACCGCGGGGAGAGCAGTACTTC
TRBV9	TRBD1	many	TRBJ2-3	CASSDEISGTGEDTQYF	TGTGCCAGCAGCGACGAGATCTCCGGGACAGGGGAAGATACGCAGTATTTT
TRBV13	.	many	TRBJ2-5	CASSLKYRAKTQYF	TGTGCCAGCAGCTTAAAATACAGGGCAAAGACCCAGTACTTC
TRBV28	.	many	TRBJ1-1	CASTPNKLGLNTEAFF	TGTGCCAGCACCCCTAATAAATTAGGGTTGAACACTGAAGCTTTCTTT
TRBV7-2	TRBD1	many	TRBJ2-4	CASSYNRDSNIQYF	TGTGCCAGCAGCTACAACCGGGACAGTAACATTCAGTACTTC
TRBV3-1	TRBD1	many	TRBJ1-2	CASSQMDRQGGEGYTF	TGTGCCAGCAGCCAGATGGACAGACAGGGAGGGGAAGGCTACACCTTC
TRBV4-2	TRBD2	many	TRBJ2-7	CASSPSTGGSFYEQYF	TGTGCCAGCAGCCCCTCGACCGGCGGGAGTTTCTACGAGCAGTACTTC
TRBV7-7	TRBD2	few	TRBJ2-7	CASSPTGTSGSYEQYF	TGTGCCAGCAGCCCAACCGGGACTAGCGGGAGCTACGAGCAGTACTTC
TRBV10-3	.	many	TRBJ2-1	CAISEPNLRYEQFF	TGTGCCATCAGTGAGCCAAACCTTAGGTATGAGCAGTTCTTC
TRBV7-9	TRBD2	many	TRBJ2-1	CASSPSASGGHNEQFF	TGTGCCAGCAGCCCCAGCGCTAGCGGGGGCCACAATGAGCAGTTCTTC
TRBV29-1	TRBD2	few	TRBJ2-2	CSVVPRAGLAGNTGELFF	TGCAGCGTTGTGCCCAGGGCTGGACTAGCGGGGAACACCGGGGAGCTGTTTTTT
TRBV14	.	many	TRBJ2-7	CASSQGVGSSYEQYF	TGTGCCAGCAGCCAAGGAGTTGGTTCCTCCTACGAGCAGTACTTC
TRBV20-1	TRBD2	many	TRBJ2-1	CSARKTSGSGNEQFF	TGCAGTGCTAGAAAGACTAGCGGGAGCGGCAATGAGCAGTTCTTC
TRBV5-1	.	many	TRBJ1-1	CASSLEAGRGTEAFF	TGCGCCAGCAGCTTGGAAGCGGGGCGGGGCACTGAAGCTTTCTTT
TRBV12-3/TRBV12-4	.	.	TRBJ2-6	CASDGPGYYSGANVLTF	TGTGCCAGCGACGGACCTGGTTATTACTCTGGGGCCAACGTCCTGACTTTC
TRBV4-2	.	many	TRBJ1-5	CASSQTHNSKTSNQPQHF	TGTGCCAGCAGCCAGACACATAACAGCAAGACTAGCAATCAGCCCCAGCATTTT
TRBV5-1	TRBD1	many	TRBJ2-7	CASSLAGGQGTYEQYF	TGCGCCAGCAGCTTGGCGGGGGGACAGGGGACCTACGAGCAGTACTTC
TRBV11-3	TRBD1	many	TRBJ2-2	CASSSGQGNTGELFF	TGTGCCAGCAGCTCCGGACAGGGGAACACCGGGGAGCTGTTTTTT
TRBV28	.	many	TRBJ2-5	CASLPSFGPGETQYF	TGTGCCAGCCTTCCTAGTTTTGGCCCCGGGGAGACCCAGTACTTC
TRBV18	.	.	TRBJ2-7	CASSPQPSYEQYF	TGTGCCAGCTCACCCCAACCCTCCTACGAGCAGTACTTC
TRBV5-5	.	many	TRBJ1-6	CASSLMVNVAGASPLHF	TGTGCCAGCAGCTTAATGGTTAATGTGGCAGGGGCATCACCCCTCCACTTT
TRBV11-2	.	medium-sized	TRBJ2-3	CASSSDMTDTQYF	TGTGCCAGCAGCTCAGACATGACAGATACGCAGTATTTT
TRBV10-3	.	many	TRBJ2-7	CAISDRGKAYEQYF	TGTGCCATCAGTGATAGGGGGAAGGCCTACGAGCAGTACTTC
TRBV7-2	.	many	TRBJ1-5	CASSFRTGGGNQPQHF	TGTGCCAGCAGCTTTCGGACGGGAGGGGGCAATCAGCCCCAGCATTTT